The 25 T cell receptor beta chains given below trace back to one sample, sequenced in a study of regulatory T cells in long-lasting Graves disease. The time point denotes: newly diagnosed GD, antithyroid drugs for less than 3 months. Extracted RNA from PBMCs served as the source of the TCR library. Arm-PCR of CDR3 regions and iRepertoire HTBI primers were the basis on which TCR beta libraries were built. Each CDR3 protein is one row after TCRdb ran MiXCR on the multiplex PCR reads. The table shows about 530,000 distinct CDR3 sequences, with 15% to 20% occurring only once. The same data also went into a second study, on T cells in Graves' hyperthyroidism and ophthalmopathy.

The sequenced sample was peripheral blood mononuclear cells (PBMCs), obtained at new diagnosis, from a patient treated with antithyroid drugs. The receptors originated from a woman aged 35 to 60 with Graves disease.

As concerns this clonotype: Only one base separates this from a far larger clonotype, so it likely reflects a read error. The V and J genes are TRBV2 and TRBJ1-6, with unresolved D. The germline V gene has CDR1 SNHLY and CDR2 FYNNEI. This CDR3 contains 14 residues. Here the CDR3 DNA reads TGTGCCAGCAGCGATCATGTGTATAATTCACCCATCCACTTT. As protein: CASSDHVYNSPIHF.

V is TRBV30 and J is TRBJ2-6; no definite D call. Germline V gene data show CDR1 as GTSNPN and CDR2 as SVGIG (reference sequence). The V and J ends lost 4 bases and 0 bases respectively, with 4 bases between them. The CDR3 covers 13 residues. In DNA form, the CDR3 reads TGTGCCTGGAAGAGCTCTGGGGCCAACGTCCTGACTTTC. This codes for CAWKSSGANVLTF.

This clonotype was found many times. This chain connects TRBV12-3 or TRBV12-4 to TRBJ2-3, with D unresolved. The V end was cut by 0 bases, the J end by 5 bases, with 9 bases between. The CDR3 spans 14 residues. CDR3 region: CASSLAPLKDTQYF. In DNA form, the CDR3 reads TGTGCCAGCAGTTTAGCGCCCCTCAAAGATACGCAGTATTTT.

Many counts were recorded for this clonotype. A junction end diverges from the germline sequence, so it may reflect a read error. V gene TRBV5-1 combines with J gene TRBJ2-7; 10 bases match TRBD1. The V gene's germline CDR1 is SGHRS and CDR2 YFSETQ. The CDR3 spans 15 residues. The CDR3 DNA reads as TGTGCCAGCAGCCTACCTGGGACAGGGGACTACGAGCAGTACTTC. Translation gives CASSLPGTGDYEQYF. The complete variable domain, with remaining parts taken from reference TRBV5-1 and TRBJ2-7, reads KAGVTQTPRYLIKTRGQQVTLSCSPISGHRSVSWYQQTPGQGLQFLFEYFSETQRNKGNFPGRFSGRQFSNSRSEMNVSTLELGDSALYLCASSLPGTGDYEQYFGPGTRLTVT.

Ten or more counts support this clonotype. The chain carries TRBV3-1 and TRBJ2-7; 11 bases line up with TRBD2. Germline values: CDR1 LGHDT, CDR2 YNNKEL (reference sequence). The length of the CDR3 is 15 residues. V dropped 0 bases and J dropped 7; count of bases not matched to a gene: 5. CDR3 nucleotide sequence: TGTGCCAGCAGCCAAGATCCTAGCGGGGGGAGTGAGCAGTACTTC. It codes for CASSQDPSGGSEQYF.

This clonotype has ten or more counts. The rearrangement links TRBV18 to TRBJ1-5; TRBD1 is a possible D gene (5 bases). Germline values: CDR1 KGHSH, CDR2 LQKENI. The CDR3 has 13 amino acids. V dropped 10 bases and J dropped 8 bases, with 18 bases sitting between them. DNA of the CDR3: TGTGCCACTTCTCAAGGGACCTCTGAGCCCCAGCATTTT. Its translation: CATSQGTSEPQHF.

The rearrangement links TRBV4-1 to TRBJ2-7, with TRBD2 identical over 9 bases. The J segment lost 4 bases and the V segment lost 0 bases, leaving 7 bases of the junction unmatched. CDR1 and CDR2 from the germline V gene are MGHRA and YSYEKL. This CDR3 has 16 residues. CDR3 sequence (DNA): TGCGCCAGCAGCCAAGAGTGGCTAGCGGGGCGGTACGAGCAGTACTTC. It encodes CASSQEWLAGRYEQYF.

This clonotype was observed at least ten times. The rearrangement links TRBV5-1 to TRBJ1-1; possibly TRBD1 for D (5 bases). Per germline, CDR1 SGHRS and CDR2 YFSETQ. The ends were cut back, 4 bases at V and 6 bases at J, with 19 bases in the middle. This CDR3 is 15 amino acids long. As DNA, the CDR3 is TGCGCCAGCAGCCTGGGAAGTTGGGGGGACCCTGAAGCTTTCTTT. Its protein product is CASSLGSWGDPEAFF.

This clonotype was counted many times. The rearrangement links TRBV2 to TRBJ1-5, with a possible D match to TRBD1 (5 bases). The germline V gene has CDR1 SNHLY and CDR2 FYNNEI. The V and J ends lost 4 bases and 0 bases respectively, with 13 bases between them. This CDR3 is 16 amino acids long. CDR3 sequence (DNA): TGTGCCAGCAGTGGAGGGGCTCCCTATAGCAATCAGCCCCAGCATTTT. This translates into CASSGGAPYSNQPQHF.

The table lists this clonotype with a few counts. The V and J genes are TRBV7-9 and TRBJ1-1; no clear D gene. V lost 5 bases and J 1 base, leaving 11 bases between the germline ends. Germline V lookup: CDR1 SEHNR, CDR2 FQNEAQ (reference sequence). The CDR3 covers 14 residues. The CDR3, as DNA: TGTGCCAGCAGCCCTTCGTTGGCGAACACTGAAGCTTTCTTT. Its translation is CASSPSLANTEAFF.

This clonotype was counted a few times. The rearrangement links TRBV5-6 to TRBJ1-1; possibly TRBD1 for D (5 bases). The germline V and J ends were trimmed by 7 bases and 3 bases, with 16 bases remaining between them. CDR3 length equals 14 residues. Germline lookup yields CDR1 SGHDT and CDR2 YYEEEE. The DNA of the CDR3 is TGTGCCAGCGGGGCTGATCCCAGGGACACTGAAGCTTTCTTT. Encoded protein: CASGADPRDTEAFF.

This clonotype was counted many times. V usage is TRBV5-1 and J usage is TRBJ2-6, with 10 bases matching TRBD1. Germline CDR1 is SGHRS and CDR2 is YFSETQ. The CDR3 has 17 amino acids. V gave up 5 bases and J gave up 3 bases; unmatched junction bases: 8. DNA for the CDR3: TGCGCCAGCAGGGGGGACAGGGGTCCGATTGGGGCCAACGTCCTGACTTTC. This translates into CASRGDRGPIGANVLTF.

The rearrangement links TRBV12-3 or TRBV12-4 to TRBJ1-4; TRBD1 might be the D (6 bases). Trimming cost V 4 bases and J 4 bases, with 13 bases left between them. The CDR3 covers 15 residues. CDR3 coding DNA: TGTGCCAGCAGTTCTGGACAGAAAATTAATGAAAAACTGTTTTTT. Amino acid sequence: CASSSGQKINEKLFF.

This clonotype turned up a few times. The chain uses TRBV29-1 and TRBJ1-4; D gene ambiguous. The CDR3 has 13 amino acids. Between the trimmed V and J ends, which lost 4 bases and 0 bases, there was a span of 6 bases. Germline assignment: CDR1 SQVTM and CDR2 ANQGSEA. This chain's CDR3 is CSVGSATNEKLFF. CDR3 DNA sequence: TGCAGCGTTGGGTCTGCAACTAATGAAAAACTGTTTTTT. The variable domain in full, with the rest retrieved from reference TRBV29-1 and TRBJ1-4, is SAVISQKPSRDICQRGTSLTIQCQVDSQVTMMFWYRQQPGQSLTLIATANQGSEATYESGFVIDKFPISRPNLTFSTLTVSNMSPEDSSIYLCSVGSATNEKLFFGSGTQLSVL.

This clonotype was seen at least ten times. The gene calls are TRBV7-8 and TRBJ1-2, with D hard to call. V lost 1 base and J lost 6, with 12 bases in between. Germline CDR1 SGHVS, CDR2 FQNEAQ. The CDR3 is made up of 14 amino acids. The CDR3 loop is CASSLGPYVHGYTF. The CDR3 DNA reads as TGTGCCAGCAGCTTAGGTCCGTACGTCCATGGCTACACCTTC.

There are many counts of this clonotype. The gene calls are TRBV20-1 and TRBJ1-1; a possible D gene is TRBD1 (5 bases). The germline gives CDR1 DFQATT, CDR2 SNEGSKA (reference sequence). The CDR3 is made up of 11 amino acids. The CDR3: CRGGNGTEAFF. The CDR3 coding sequence is TGCAGGGGGGGGAATGGGACTGAAGCTTTCTTT.

CDR3 nucleotides: TGTGCCAGCAGCATCGCGGTAGCCAAAAACATTCAGTACTTC. This gives the protein CASSIAVAKNIQYF. V gene TRBV5-4 combines with J gene TRBJ2-4, with D unclear. V was trimmed by 4 bases and J by 0 bases, leaving 8 bases between them. Germline-derived CDR1 and CDR2 are SGHNT and YYREEE (reference sequence). The CDR3 totals 14 residues.

Notes on this clonotype: The germline gene is not matched at one end of the junction; a read error may be the cause. The rearrangement uses TRBV20-1 and TRBJ2-1, with D unresolved. The CDR3 totals 15 residues. Looked up from germline, CDR1 is DFQATT and CDR2 is SNEGSKA (reference sequence). The CDR3 sequence is CSAGSLGSSYNEQSF. CDR3 nucleotide sequence: TGCAGTGCTGGATCTCTGGGCAGCTCCTACAATGAGCAGTCCTTC.

This chain connects TRBV11-2 to TRBJ1-1; D is ambiguous. CDR1 SGHAT and CDR2 FQNNGV come from the germline V gene. Trimming pared 8 bases from V and 6 bases from J, leaving 22 bases between. The CDR3 has 15 residues. This chain's CDR3 is CASRIPGLKKPEAFF. CDR3 sequence (DNA): TGTGCCAGCCGCATCCCGGGCCTGAAAAAGCCTGAAGCTTTCTTT.

This clonotype was seen a few times. The rearrangement joins TRBV7-8 to TRBJ1-5, with D maybe TRBD1 (6 bases). This CDR3 is 16 amino acids long. In germline, CDR1 is SGHVS, CDR2 FQNEAQ. V lost 5 bases and J 6 bases, leaving 20 bases between the germline ends. The CDR3 loop reads CASSAEVRGAGQPQHF. CDR3 in DNA: TGTGCCAGCAGCGCAGAGGTCAGGGGCGCAGGTCAGCCCCAGCATTTT.

The chain employs TRBV20-1 and TRBJ2-3, with D perhaps assigned TRBD1 or TRBD2 (6 bases each). The CDR3 contains 17 residues. The V and J ends lost 3 bases and 2 bases respectively, with 21 bases between them. The germline V gene encodes CDR1 DFQATT and CDR2 SNEGSKA (reference sequence). The CDR3 loop reads CSASLVQGLATTDTQYF. The CDR3 DNA sequence: TGCAGTGCTAGTCTTGTTCAGGGGCTAGCGACCACAGATACGCAGTATTTT.

This clonotype was seen more than once but under ten times. V gene TRBV30 combines with J gene TRBJ2-7; D possibly corresponds to TRBD1 (5 bases). Trimming took 1 base from V and 5 from J, leaving 9 bases between them. The CDR3 sequence is 12 residues long. Germline V gene lookup returns CDR1 GTSNPN and CDR2 SVGIG (reference sequence). CDR3 protein: CAWSARVDEQYF. The DNA for the CDR3 is TGTGCCTGGAGTGCCAGGGTGGACGAGCAGTACTTC.

The chain is built from TRBV2 and TRBJ1-1; D unresolved. V was cut by 8 bases and J by 0 bases, with 13 bases left in between. Germline V gene data show CDR1 as SNHLY and CDR2 as FYNNEI. The CDR3 covers 14 residues. CDR3 amino acids: CASVSGSLNTEAFF. The CDR3 coding sequence is TGTGCCAGCGTATCGGGGTCGCTGAACACTGAAGCTTTCTTT.

V usage is TRBV7-8 and J usage is TRBJ2-5; TRBD2 agrees at 9 bases. J lost 9 bases, V lost 4 bases, and 18 bases had no gene match. The CDR3 spans 17 residues. Looked up from germline, CDR1 is SGHVS and CDR2 is FQNEAQ. The CDR3 bases are TGTGCCAGCAGCTCGAGTCCTGCGGGGGGGACCATTGGGGCCCAGTACTTC. Its translation: CASSSSPAGGTIGAQYF.

The rearrangement joins TRBV18 to TRBJ2-1; 7 nucleotides line up with TRBD1. CDR1 is KGHSH and CDR2 is LQKENI in the germline V gene. The CDR3 consists of 13 residues. The V and J ends lost 2 bases and 7 bases, in that order; junction bases with no gene match: 2. CDR3 bases: TGTGCCAGCTCACCAACAGGGGTGAATGAGCAGTTCTTC. It encodes CASSPTGVNEQFF.